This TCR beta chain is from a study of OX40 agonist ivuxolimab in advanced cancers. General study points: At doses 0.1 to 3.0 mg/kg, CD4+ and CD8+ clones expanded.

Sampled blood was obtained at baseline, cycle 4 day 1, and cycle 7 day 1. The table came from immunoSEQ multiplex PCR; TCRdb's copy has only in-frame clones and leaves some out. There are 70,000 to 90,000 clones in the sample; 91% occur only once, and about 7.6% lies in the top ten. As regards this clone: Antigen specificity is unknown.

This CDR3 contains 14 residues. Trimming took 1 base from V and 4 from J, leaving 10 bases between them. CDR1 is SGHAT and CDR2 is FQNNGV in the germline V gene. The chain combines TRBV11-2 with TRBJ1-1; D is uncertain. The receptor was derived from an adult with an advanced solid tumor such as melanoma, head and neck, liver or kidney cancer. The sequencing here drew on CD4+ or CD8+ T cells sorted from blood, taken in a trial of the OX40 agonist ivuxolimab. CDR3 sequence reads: CASSLVLWSTEAFF. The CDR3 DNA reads TGTGCCAGCAGCTTAGTCCTGTGGAGCACTGAAGCTTTCTTT.